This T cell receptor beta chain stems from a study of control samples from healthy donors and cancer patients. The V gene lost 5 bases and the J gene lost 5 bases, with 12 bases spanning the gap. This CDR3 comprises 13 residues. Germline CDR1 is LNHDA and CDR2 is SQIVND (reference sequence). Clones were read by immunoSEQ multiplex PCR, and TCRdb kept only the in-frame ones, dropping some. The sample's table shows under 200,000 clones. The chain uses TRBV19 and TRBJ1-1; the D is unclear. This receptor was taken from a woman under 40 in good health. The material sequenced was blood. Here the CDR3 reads CASSGASRTEAFF. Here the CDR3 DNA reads TGTGCCAGTAGTGGAGCCAGTAGGACTGAAGCTTTCTTT.